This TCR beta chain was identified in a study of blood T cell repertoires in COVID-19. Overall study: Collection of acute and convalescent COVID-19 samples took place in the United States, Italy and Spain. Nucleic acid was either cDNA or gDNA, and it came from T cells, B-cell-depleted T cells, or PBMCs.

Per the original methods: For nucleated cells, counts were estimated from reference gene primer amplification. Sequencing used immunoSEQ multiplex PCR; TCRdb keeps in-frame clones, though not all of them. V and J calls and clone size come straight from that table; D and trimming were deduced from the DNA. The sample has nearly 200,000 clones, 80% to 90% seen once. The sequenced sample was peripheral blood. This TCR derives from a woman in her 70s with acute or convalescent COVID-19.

The CDR3 region is CASGLVGGKTQYF. CDR3 coding DNA: TGTGCTAGTGGTTTGGTAGGGGGAAAGACCCAGTACTTC. This chain uses TRBV12-5 with TRBJ2-5; a weak D match, TRBD1 (6 bases). CDR1 and CDR2 (germline): LGHNT, FRNRAP. Trimming cost V 0 bases and J 6 bases, with 8 bases left between them. The CDR3 loop spans 13 amino acids.